This T cell receptor beta chain was found in a study of T cell repertoires in cytomegalovirus infection. Study-level information: Public signatures in TCR beta pointed to CMV infection and matching HLA type.

This clonotype was detected a few times. Its matching antigen is unknown. V was clipped by 1 base and J by 2 bases, with 12 bases between them. Per the germline V gene, CDR1 is MNHEY and CDR2 is SMNVEV (reference sequence). This CDR3 has 15 amino acids. TCRdb re-called the reads through MiXCR, storing one row per CDR3 protein. The repertoire consists of about 360,000 distinct CDR3 sequences, with 15% to 20% occurring once and the leading ten covering around 9.3%. Study-wide results and limits: There were carriers of CMV plus the relevant HLA, and cumulative public TCR beta family frequency identified them. In two of eight donors, the top clonotype was HLA-C-restricted CMV-specific.

The clonotype comes from a human donor in good health (CMV status not recorded). Some clones in this sample may be carry-over from other donors' samples. This chain joins TRBV27 and TRBJ2-7; D perhaps matches TRBD2 (6 bases). Sequencing input: PBMCs. In DNA form, the CDR3 reads TGTGCCAGCAGTTTATACGGGGGTGGACCCTACGAGCAGTACTTC. It codes for CASSLYGGGPYEQYF.